The present entry profiles one TCR beta chain with its context. This specimen belongs to a study of blood T cell repertoires in COVID-19. Looking at the study overall: Collection of acute and convalescent COVID-19 samples took place in the United States, Italy and Spain. PBMCs, B-cell-depleted T cells, or T cells provided the cDNA or gDNA that made up the material.

The V and J ends lost 2 bases and 4 bases, in that order; junction bases with no gene match: 12. Germline V gives CDR1 SGHAT, CDR2 FQNNGV. CDR3 length: 17 amino acids. Original processing methods: Scientists estimated how many nucleated cells there were by amplifying reference gene primers. The assay was immunoSEQ multiplex PCR, and TCRdb's table has in-frame clones only and misses some. D and trimming were read from the DNA, whereas the V and J calls and clone size are those reported in that table. The table lists approximately 100,000 clones, about 88% of them singletons, with about 2% in the top ten.

The genes are TRBV11-2 and TRBJ2-7; the match to TRBD2 covers 9 bases. The sample was peripheral blood. The sequence was obtained from a human donor in a cohort sampled during active COVID-19. The CDR3 sequence: CASSLTRREGPLYEQYF. CDR3 DNA: TGTGCCAGCAGCTTAACTCGGCGGGAGGGCCCACTTTACGAGCAGTACTTC.